Presented here are 24 T cell receptor beta chains from one specimen sequenced in a study of shared clonotypes between healthy human individuals. Produced via immunoSEQ multiplex PCR; TCRdb's table is partial and in-frame only. The sample includes about 1.1 million clones, around three quarters of them seen just once. Material: memory CD4+ T cells from PBMCs. Specified subset: CD45RA-negative fraction. These receptor sequences come from a man between 18 and 35 years old in good health. Some clones in this sample may be carry-over from other donors' samples.

The rearrangement uses TRBV9 and TRBJ2-2; 7 bases align to TRBD1. With 5 bases clipped from V and 1 base from J, the junction kept 8 bases outside the gene matches. This CDR3 spans 16 amino acids. Germline V CDR1 and CDR2: SGDLS, YYNGEE. CDR3 sequence (DNA): TGTGCCAGCAGTCTACTGGGGACAGTGAACACCGGGGAGCTGTTTTTT. It yields the protein CASSLLGTVNTGELFF.

This chain links TRBV4-2 with TRBJ1-4, with D possibly TRBD1 on 6 matching bases. The CDR3 runs 17 residues. V was pared by 0 bases and J by 4 bases, with 15 bases between. The germline CDR1 and CDR2 sequences are LGHNA and YNFKEQ. The CDR3: CASSQDPPGAYNEKLFF. In nucleotides, the CDR3 is TGTGCCAGCAGCCAAGACCCCCCAGGGGCTTATAATGAAAAACTGTTTTTT.

This chain joins TRBV5-1 and TRBJ2-1; 8 nucleotides agree with TRBD2. V lost 6 bases and J lost 5; bases outside the gene matches: 10. CDR3 size: 15 residues. Germline-derived CDR1 and CDR2 are SGHRS and YFSETQ. The DNA for the CDR3 is TGCGCCAGCACCTTATGGGCGGGAGGTGACAATGAGCAGTTCTTC. Its translation is CASTLWAGGDNEQFF.

A single count supports this clone. The rearrangement links TRBV15 to TRBJ1-1; the D is unclear. CDR1 is LNHNV and CDR2 is YYDKDF in the germline V gene (reference sequence). Trimming pared 1 base from V and 1 base from J, leaving 10 bases between. This CDR3 contains 15 residues. CDR3: CATSRGATSNTEAFF. The CDR3 bases are TGTGCCACCAGCAGAGGGGCCACCTCGAACACTGAAGCTTTCTTT.

The chain couples TRBV7-6 to TRBJ1-2; D is possibly TRBD1 (5 bases). The CDR3 is made up of 13 amino acids. The V end was cut by 1 base, the J end by 8 bases, with 11 bases between. The V gene's germline CDR1 is SGHVS and CDR2 FNYEAQ. The CDR3 protein is CASSLVPGEGYTF. Here the CDR3 DNA reads TGTGCCAGCAGCTTAGTTCCGGGGGAGGGCTACACCTTC.

This clone was detected ten times or more. The gene calls are TRBV18 and TRBJ2-1; D not resolved. The V end lost 1 base, the J end lost 3 bases, and 10 bases lay between the germline ends. The germline V gene encodes CDR1 KGHSH and CDR2 LQKENI. The CDR3 contains 15 residues. The CDR3 protein is CASSPLEVDYNEQFF. DNA of the CDR3: TGTGCCAGCTCACCACTCGAGGTAGACTACAATGAGCAGTTCTTC.

A remark on this clone: A read error likely explains this, since a far larger clone differs by one base. The chain combines TRBV10-3 with TRBJ1-2; possibly TRBD1 for D (6 bases). Germline CDR1 reads ENHRY; CDR2 reads SYGVKD. The CDR3 totals 13 residues. The CDR3 DNA follows: TGTGCCATCAGTTCGGACAGAAACTATGGCTACATCTTC. Protein sequence: CAISSDRNYGYIF.

This clone occurred once. The rearrangement uses TRBV5-4 and TRBJ2-5; D may be TRBD1 (6 bases). Trimming cost V 3 bases and J 3 bases, with 12 bases left between them. CDR1 and CDR2 from the germline V gene are SGHNT and YYREEE (reference sequence). CDR3 size: 14 residues. The CDR3 nucleotides read TGTGCCAGCAGCTCCAGGGGCAGGGAAGAGACCCAGTACTTC. It encodes CASSSRGREETQYF.

The sample holds one count of this clone. The chain couples TRBV6-5 to TRBJ1-2; 9 bases line up with TRBD1. CDR3 length: 15 residues. The germline CDR1 and CDR2 sequences are MNHEY and SVGAGI. Trimming took 4 bases from V and 7 from J; bases not matched to a gene: 10. For the CDR3, the DNA is TGTGCCAGCAGTTCCTTGGACAGGGGAGGGAGTGGCTACACCTTC. Amino acid sequence: CASSSLDRGGSGYTF.

A few counts support this clone. The chain carries TRBV28 and TRBJ2-1, with D hard to call. CDR3 length: 15 residues. CDR1 and CDR2 from the germline V gene are MDHEN and SYDVKM. Trimming took 3 bases from V and 0 from J, leaving 9 bases between them. CDR3 loop: CASSLAPSSYNEQFF. CDR3 DNA: TGTGCCAGCAGTTTGGCGCCTAGCTCCTACAATGAGCAGTTCTTC.

This clone was seen once. The genes are TRBV27 and TRBJ1-1, with no clear D. The CDR3 loop spans 15 amino acids. The germline V gene encodes CDR1 MNHEY and CDR2 SMNVEV (reference sequence). The ends were cut back, 8 bases at V and 0 bases at J, with 16 bases in the middle. The CDR3 DNA reads TGTGCCAGCGGGGTAGATCGGCAGATGAACACTGAAGCTTTCTTT. Encoded protein: CASGVDRQMNTEAFF.

The chain carries TRBV19 and TRBJ1-6, with unresolved D. The CDR3 has 15 amino acids. With 3 bases removed from V and 0 bases from J, the gap between germline ends came to 6 bases. CDR1 and CDR2 (germline): LNHDA, SQIVND (reference sequence). The CDR3 sequence is CASSIQSSYNSPLHF. The CDR3 DNA is TGTGCCAGTAGTATTCAGAGCTCCTATAATTCACCCCTCCACTTT. Using reference TRBV19 and TRBJ1-6 for the parts outside the CDR3, the full variable domain is DGGITQSPKYLFRKEGQNVTLSCEQNLNHDAMYWYRQDPGQGLRLIYYSQIVNDFQKGDIAEGYSVSREKKESFPLTVTSAQKNPTAFYLCASSIQSSYNSPLHFGNGTRLTVT.

This chain joins TRBV28 and TRBJ1-1, with 8 nucleotides matching TRBD1. This CDR3 spans 15 amino acids. Germline CDR1 is MDHEN and CDR2 is SYDVKM. With V trimmed by 4 bases and J by 1 base, 5 bases remained unmatched. CDR3 amino acids: CASSSPTGGNTEAFF. CDR3 nucleotides: TGTGCCAGCAGTTCTCCCACAGGGGGGAACACTGAAGCTTTCTTT.

This clone was seen a handful of times. The chain has TRBV6-1 and TRBJ2-5; tentatively, D is TRBD1 (6 bases). V lost 4 bases, J lost 7 bases, and 16 bases lay in between. The CDR3 spans 14 residues. Germline loops: CDR1 MNHNS, CDR2 SASEGT. The CDR3 reads CASSGDRTSGTQYF. The DNA for the CDR3 is TGTGCCAGCAGTGGTGACAGGACATCCGGGACCCAGTACTTC.

The J gene is TRBJ1-5, the V gene TRBV4-2; D gene uncertain. V was pared by 5 bases and J by 6 bases, with 26 bases between. CDR1 is LGHNA, CDR2 YNFKEQ, per germline. This CDR3 comprises 18 residues. Written as DNA, the CDR3 is TGTGCCAGCAGCTATCGTCCGGTGGACGAAGGCTGGGGTCAGCCCCAGCATTTT. Its translation is CASSYRPVDEGWGQPQHF.

This CDR3 reads CASSIQSGTEAFF. The DNA of the CDR3 is TGTGCCAGTAGTATTCAGTCCGGGACTGAAGCTTTCTTT. The chain links TRBV19 to TRBJ1-1; D is ambiguous. This CDR3 contains 13 residues. Germline V gene data show CDR1 as LNHDA and CDR2 as SQIVND (reference sequence). The germline V and J ends were trimmed by 3 bases and 5 bases, with 10 bases remaining between them.

CDR3 amino acids: CASSPQGAPYNEQFF. The CDR3 DNA reads TGTGCCAGCAGCCCCCAGGGGGCCCCCTACAATGAGCAGTTCTTC. The chain is built from TRBV9 and TRBJ2-1, with TRBD1 matching over 8 bases. This CDR3 has 15 residues. CDR1 and CDR2 (germline): SGDLS, YYNGEE. J was trimmed by 2 bases and V by 4 bases; bases with no gene match: 5.

The chain couples TRBV5-1 to TRBJ2-7; maybe TRBD1 (6 bases). This CDR3 is 16 amino acids long. Germline V gene data show CDR1 as SGHRS and CDR2 as YFSETQ. The V end was cut by 2 bases, the J end by 0 bases, with 15 bases between. The CDR3 DNA follows: TGCGCCAGCAGCTTTCGGTCCCAGGGGAGCTCCTACGAGCAGTACTTC. This codes for CASSFRSQGSSYEQYF.

This clone was seen many times. V gene TRBV11-1 combines with J gene TRBJ1-2; no clear D gene. V was shortened by 1 base and J by 6 bases, with 6 bases between the two germline ends. Germline V gene lookup returns CDR1 SGHAT and CDR2 FQDESV (reference sequence). This CDR3 has 12 amino acids. CDR3 region: CASSLETDGYTF. The CDR3 bases are TGTGCCAGCAGCTTAGAGACGGATGGCTACACCTTC.

The chain recombines TRBV11-2 with TRBJ2-7, with a tentative D call TRBD2 (6 bases). The CDR3 is 15 amino acids. Germline lookup yields CDR1 SGHAT and CDR2 FQNNGV. V dropped 4 bases and J dropped 1 base, with 14 bases sitting between them. The CDR3 DNA follows: TGTGCCAGCAGCTCCGGAGGGCGCCGGTCCTACGAGCAGTACTTC. This codes for CASSSGGRRSYEQYF.

At least ten counts were recorded for this clone. V gene TRBV10-3 combines with J gene TRBJ1-1, with D unclear. The CDR3 is 13 residues long. Germline CDR1 and CDR2: ENHRY and SYGVKD. Trimming cost V 3 bases and J 1 base, with 6 bases left between them. For the CDR3, the DNA is TGTGCCATCAGTGAATATAGGAACACTGAAGCTTTCTTT. Protein sequence: CAISEYRNTEAFF.

Comments on this clone: The same CDR3 is also encoded by other DNA sequences in this sample. The chain carries TRBV28 and TRBJ2-5; the D gene is possibly TRBD1 (5 bases). V dropped 3 bases and J dropped 1 base, with 9 bases sitting between them. CDR1 is MDHEN, CDR2 SYDVKM, per germline. The CDR3 contains 14 residues. The CDR3 sequence: CASSFSRGQETQYF. DNA for the CDR3: TGTGCCAGCAGTTTCAGTAGGGGCCAAGAGACCCAGTACTTC.

The V and J genes are TRBV7-3 and TRBJ2-3; no clear D. V gave up 3 bases and J gave up 6 bases, with 10 bases separating them. The CDR3 sequence is 13 residues long. In germline, CDR1 is SGHTA, CDR2 FQGTGA. Written as DNA, the CDR3 is TGTGCCAGCAGCTTTCCCGGAGCGGATACGCAGTATTTT. It codes for CASSFPGADTQYF.

Regarding this clone: A much bigger clone sits one base away, suggesting this may be a read error. The gene calls are TRBV30 and TRBJ1-2; possibly TRBD1 for D (6 bases). Germline V lookup: CDR1 GTSNPN, CDR2 SVGIG (reference sequence). The CDR3 is 17 residues long. The DNA for the CDR3 is TGTGCCTGGATCTCTCCGGGGACCAGGGGTCGGGGCTATGGCTCCACCTTC. Amino acid sequence: CAWISPGTRGRGYGSTF. Full variable domain (outside the CDR3, taken from reference TRBV30 and TRBJ1-2): SQTIHQWPATLVQPVGSPLSLECTVEGTSNPNLYWYRQAAGRGLQLLFYSVGIGQISSEVPQNLSASRPQDRQFILSSKKLLLSDSGFYLCAWISPGTRGRGYGSTFGSGTRLTVV.